This T cell receptor beta chain was sequenced during a study of blood T cell repertoires in COVID-19. For the study at large: Whether acute or convalescent, the COVID-19 samples came from the United States, Italy and Spain. T cells, B-cell-depleted T cells, or PBMCs provided the cDNA or gDNA that served as material.

Original analysis: Estimation of nucleated cell counts relied on the amplification of reference gene primers. The repertoire was sequenced with immunoSEQ multiplex PCR; TCRdb's copy has only in-frame clones and lacks some. V, J and clone size are those of that table, while D and trimming were read from the DNA. The sample consists of 250,000 to 300,000 clones, 70% to 90% of them appearing once. CDR1 and CDR2 (germline): SNHLY, FYNNEI. V was clipped by 4 bases and J by 6 bases, with 9 bases between them. CDR3 size: 13 residues. This clonotype was sampled from a man between 45 and 60 years old with active or convalescent COVID-19. Sequenced: peripheral blood. The gene calls are TRBV2 and TRBJ2-2; D gene uncertain. CDR3 amino acids: CASSVMGPGELFF. The CDR3 DNA follows: TGTGCCAGCAGTGTAATGGGCCCCGGGGAGCTGTTTTTT.